This T cell receptor beta chain was profiled in a study of blood T cell repertoires in COVID-19. Study in general: COVID-19 samples from acute and convalescent phases originated in the United States, Italy and Spain. PBMCs, B-cell-depleted T cells, or T cells provided the cDNA or gDNA that made up the material.

As processed by the authors: The assay estimated nucleated cells by amplifying reference gene primers. Assay used: immunoSEQ multiplex PCR; TCRdb lists only in-frame clones, some missing. V and J calls and clone size come straight from that table; D and trimming were deduced from the DNA. The sample yields about 200,000 clones, approximately 87% seen once. The germline gives CDR1 SGDLS, CDR2 YYNGEE. V shed 0 bases and J shed 3 bases, with 6 bases lying between them. CDR3 length: 13 amino acids. The clonotype originates from a woman aged 45-65 years with acute or convalescent COVID-19. The J gene is TRBJ1-2, the V gene TRBV9; D not resolved. The specimen was peripheral blood. The chain's CDR3 is CASSVVSDYGYTF. The CDR3 nucleotides are TGTGCCAGCAGCGTAGTTTCAGACTATGGCTACACCTTC.